A few counts support the clone carrying this TCR beta chain. Its antigen is as yet unknown. These data are taken from a study of blood T cells in healthy people across ages. The CDR3 is 16 residues long. V was shortened by 1 base and J by 0 bases, with 13 bases between the two germline ends. Looked up from germline, CDR1 is SGHTA and CDR2 is FQGNSA. For the second PCR, which ran for about 6 to 11 cycles, a sample-barcoded 5' primer and a J-beta primer mix were used. A template-switch adaptor that had 12 random nucleotides put a tag on each cDNA molecule. TCRdb analysed the 5' RACE reads with MiXCR anew, one entry per CDR3 protein. The sample carries around 1,600,000 distinct CDR3 sequences, less than 45% recorded once. Whole-study results and caveats: Aged donors had fewer naive CD4+ cells and lower diversity than long-lived donors.

The TCR was taken from a young woman in good health. Input material: blood. V usage is TRBV7-2 and J usage is TRBJ2-7, with D possibly matching TRBD2 (6 bases). CDR3 nucleotides: TGTGCCAGCAGCTTAGGAGGGACTGGTAGCTCCTACGAGCAGTACTTC. Protein sequence: CASSLGGTGSSYEQYF.